These 15 T cell receptor beta chains were sequenced from one sample in a study of CD8+CD57+ T cells in acquired aplastic anemia. The template for TCR beta VDJ and CDR3 sequence profiling was genomic DNA. In TCRdb, the reads were re-called with MiXCR into one record per CDR3 protein. Of roughly 80,000 distinct CDR3 sequences in the sample, around 70% were seen once. Sequenced patients had shown CD8+CD57+ cell expansion by flow cytometry. Sequencing used sorted CD4+, CD8+, or CD8+CD57+ T cells (not recorded which) from PBMCs. The receptors derive from a human donor with aplastic anemia.

The chain recombines TRBV15 with TRBJ2-7; tentative D call: TRBD2 (5 bases). Deletions cut 0 bases from V and 4 bases from J, with 7 bases between. There are 13 residues in the CDR3. Germline lookup yields CDR1 LNHNV and CDR2 YYDKDF (reference sequence). DNA of the CDR3: TGTGCCACCAGCAGAGATACGGGGTACGAGCAGTACTTC. The encoded protein is CATSRDTGYEQYF.

This rearrangement joins TRBV5-4 to TRBJ2-3; 9 bases are shared with TRBD1. There are 12 residues in the CDR3. CDR1 is SGHNT, CDR2 YYREEE, per germline (reference sequence). V gave up 2 bases and J gave up 11 bases; unmatched junction bases: 3. Here the CDR3 reads CASSLAGQGQYF. In DNA form, the CDR3 reads TGTGCCAGCAGCTTAGCGGGACAGGGGCAGTATTTT.

The gene calls are TRBV4-3 and TRBJ2-7; the D is unclear. The CDR3 contains 13 residues. Germline CDR1 is LGHNA and CDR2 is YSLEER. Deletions cut 0 bases from V and 6 bases from J, with 9 bases between. CDR3 protein: CASSQDPTLEQYF. As DNA, the CDR3 is TGCGCCAGCAGCCAAGACCCGACACTCGAGCAGTACTTC.

The CDR3 nucleotides read TGCGCCAGCAGTGAGACCCCGGGACTCCAGAGAACTGAAGCTTTCTTT. Its translation is CASSETPGLQRTEAFF. The rearrangement joins TRBV10-1 to TRBJ1-1; TRBD1 might be the D (5 bases). The CDR3 spans 16 residues. Trimming shortened V by 2 bases and J by 5 bases, and 18 bases separated the two germline ends. Germline CDR1 is WNHNN and CDR2 is SYGVQD (reference sequence).

This clonotype has ten or more counts. This chain links TRBV19 with TRBJ2-7; D unclear. Trimming removed 1 base from V and 6 bases from J, with 7 bases in between. Germline-derived CDR1 and CDR2 are LNHDA and SQIVND (reference sequence). This CDR3 is 12 amino acids long. The CDR3 here is CASSIGGVEQYF. The CDR3 DNA sequence: TGTGCCAGTAGTATAGGTGGGGTCGAGCAGTACTTC.

This chain uses TRBV7-2 with TRBJ2-7; possibly TRBD1 or TRBD2 for D (5 bases each). Germline CDR1 is SGHTA and CDR2 is FQGNSA. This CDR3 has 15 amino acids. Trimming stripped 8 bases from V and 2 bases from J, with 19 bases between. CDR3 DNA sequence: TGTGCCAGCTCCGAATGGGGACGGGGAACCTACGAGCAGTACTTC. It encodes CASSEWGRGTYEQYF.

This clonotype was detected only a few times. CDR3 in DNA: TGTGCCATCAGTGAGTCTCAGGGGCTTGGAAACACCATATATTTT. Translated: CAISESQGLGNTIYF. The chain links TRBV10-3 to TRBJ1-3, with a possible D match to TRBD1 (6 bases). The CDR3 consists of 15 residues. The V and J ends lost 0 bases and 3 bases respectively, with 9 bases between them. CDR1 is ENHRY, CDR2 SYGVKD, per germline.

V usage is TRBV7-9 and J usage is TRBJ2-5; D perhaps matches TRBD1 (5 bases). Germline assignment: CDR1 SEHNR and CDR2 FQNEAQ (reference sequence). This CDR3 has 11 residues. The DNA of the CDR3 is TGTTCAGGGCAGAACCAAGAGACCCAGTACTTC. Protein product: CSGQNQETQYF.

The chain employs TRBV20-1 and TRBJ2-7; D unclear. Germline loops: CDR1 DFQATT, CDR2 SNEGSKA (reference sequence). The CDR3 spans 13 residues. V lost 1 base and J 0 bases, leaving 7 bases between the germline ends. CDR3 protein: CSARGGGSYEQYF. The CDR3 DNA follows: TGCAGTGCTAGAGGAGGCGGCTCCTACGAGCAGTACTTC.

Comments on this clonotype: One end of the junction does not line up with germline, which may come from a read error. The chain uses TRBV15 and TRBJ1-4; D is undetermined. Looked up from germline, CDR1 is LNHNV and CDR2 is YYDKDF (reference sequence). This CDR3 has 17 amino acids. The CDR3 loop is CAASRESQGGSNEKLFF. The CDR3 DNA reads TGTGCCGCCAGCAGAGAGTCTCAAGGAGGATCTAATGAAAAACTGTTTTTT.

The chain joins TRBV20-1 to TRBJ1-5; D is perhaps TRBD1 (5 bases). V shed 2 bases and J shed 7 bases, with 12 bases lying between them. The CDR3 covers 13 residues. Germline V gene data show CDR1 as DFQATT and CDR2 as SNEGSKA (reference sequence). The CDR3 bases are TGCAGTGCTAGACGGGCCGGGGCCCAGCCCCAGCATTTT. Amino acid sequence: CSARRAGAQPQHF.

This sequence joins TRBV29-1 and TRBJ2-7; D is unresolved. The germline V and J ends were trimmed by 6 bases and 0 bases, with 12 bases remaining between them. CDR3 length: 13 residues. Germline V gene lookup returns CDR1 SQVTM and CDR2 ANQGSEA. CDR3 sequence (DNA): TGCAGCGTCCCTGCTCCGGGCTCCTACGAGCAGTACTTC. Translation: CSVPAPGSYEQYF.

This chain connects TRBV20-1 to TRBJ2-3; 7 bases line up with TRBD2. The CDR3 is 15 residues long. Germline V gives CDR1 DFQATT, CDR2 SNEGSKA (reference sequence). V was clipped by 1 base and J by 2 bases; unmatched bases: 6. CDR3 protein: CSARVASGVTDTQYF. CDR3 bases: TGCAGTGCTAGAGTTGCTAGCGGAGTCACAGATACGCAGTATTTT.

The chain links TRBV2 to TRBJ2-3, with a possible D match to TRBD2 (6 bases). V lost 4 bases and J lost 2, with 7 bases in between. Germline V lookup: CDR1 SNHLY, CDR2 FYNNEI. This CDR3 is built from 13 residues. The CDR3 DNA follows: TGTGCCAGCAGTGCGGGGGACACAGATACGCAGTATTTT. Its translation is CASSAGDTDTQYF.

The chain has TRBV9 and TRBJ2-2; TRBD1 might be the D (6 bases). V was cut by 6 bases and J by 0 bases, with 15 bases left in between. CDR3 length: 16 amino acids. Germline V lookup: CDR1 SGDLS, CDR2 YYNGEE. The CDR3 DNA sequence: TGTGCCAGCACCTGGGGGCAGGGGACGAACACCGGGGAGCTGTTTTTT. Protein sequence: CASTWGQGTNTGELFF.